A selection of T cell receptor beta chains follows, all from one sample in a study of shared clonotypes between healthy human individuals. Produced via immunoSEQ multiplex PCR; TCRdb's table is partial and in-frame only. The table lists some 1.5 million clones, roughly 96% of them singletons. Specimen: naive CD4+ T cells sorted from blood. Receptors were obtained from a young man in good health. The CDR3 runs from the conserved cysteine through the conserved F or W. D genes are given only for firm matches. Expanded clones get a size class; other rows say once, few or many, or leave the size out.

V	J	size	D	CDR3	DNA
TRBV5-1	TRBJ1-1	-	TRBD1	CASREGQQNTEAFF	TGCGCCAGCAGAGAGGGACAGCAGAACACTGAAGCTTTCTTT
TRBV11-2	TRBJ1-2	-	-	CASSLGLDYGYTF	TGTGCCAGCAGCTTGGGACTGGACTATGGCTACACCTTC
TRBV7-9	TRBJ1-4	-	TRBD1	CASSSWRQGNNEKLFF	TGTGCCAGCAGCTCATGGAGACAGGGGAATAATGAAAAACTGTTTTTT
TRBV12-5	TRBJ2-3	-	-	CASVLRGTGVGTDTQYF	TGTGCTAGTGTTCTCCGGGGCACCGGGGTTGGCACAGATACGCAGTATTTT
TRBV7-9	TRBJ2-1	-	-	CASSLSSYNEQFF	TGTGCCAGCAGCCTAAGTAGTTACAATGAGCAGTTCTTC
TRBV6-4	TRBJ2-1	-	TRBD2	CASSDTSGANEQFF	TGTGCCAGCAGTGACACTAGCGGGGCCAATGAGCAGTTCTTC
TRBV27	TRBJ2-7	-	TRBD2	CASSPWTSGNSGEQYF	TGTGCCAGCAGTCCCTGGACTAGCGGGAATTCAGGCGAGCAGTACTTC
TRBV28	TRBJ1-5	once	-	CASGGVGNQPQHF	TGTGCCAGCGGTGGGGTTGGCAATCAGCCCCAGCATTTT
TRBV11-2	TRBJ1-4	-	-	CASSSRTANEKLFF	TGTGCCAGCAGCTCTCGGACAGCTAATGAAAAACTGTTTTTT
TRBV14	TRBJ1-1	-	-	CASSQEMGSEAFF	TGTGCCAGCAGCCAAGAGATGGGGTCTGAAGCTTTCTTT
TRBV27	TRBJ2-2	-	-	CASSLSRTYTGELFF	TGTGCCAGCAGTTTAAGTAGGACCTACACCGGGGAGCTGTTTTTT
TRBV6-1	TRBJ2-7	-	TRBD1	CASSVRQGSPYEQYF	TGTGCCAGCAGTGTGCGACAGGGGAGCCCCTACGAGCAGTACTTC
TRBV5-5	TRBJ1-5	-	-	CASSVFGRDQPQHF	TGTGCCAGCAGCGTGTTCGGCAGGGATCAGCCCCAGCATTTT
TRBV5-1	TRBJ1-2	-	-	CASSFNFGQTNYGYTF	TGCGCCAGCAGCTTTAACTTCGGCCAGACTAACTATGGCTACACCTTC
TRBV4-1	TRBJ2-3	-	-	CASSGPLRSTDTQYF	TGCGCCAGCTCTGGGCCCCTCCGGAGCACAGATACGCAGTATTTT
TRBV11-2	TRBJ2-5	once	TRBD2	CASSPAGVKETQYF	TGTGCCAGCAGCCCAGCGGGGGTTAAAGAGACCCAGTACTTC
TRBV7-2	TRBJ1-1	-	-	CASSLRTELSGGNTEAFF	TGTGCCAGCAGCTTACGTACTGAGCTGTCTGGCGGGAACACTGAAGCTTTCTTT
TRBV6-1	TRBJ2-6	-	TRBD2	CASSAGGPGANVLTF	TGTGCCAGCAGTGCGGGGGGGCCTGGGGCCAACGTCCTGACTTTC
TRBV7-9	TRBJ2-5	-	TRBD1	CASSRQGYQETQYF	TGTGCCAGCAGCCGACAGGGGTACCAAGAGACCCAGTACTTC
TRBV5-5	TRBJ2-1	-	-	CASSLARAAEQFF	TGTGCCAGCAGCTTGGCGCGGGCCGCCGAGCAGTTCTTC
TRBV18	TRBJ2-3	once	-	CASSRLPGPLDTQYF	TGTGCCAGCTCACGGCTCCCGGGCCCCCTAGATACGCAGTATTTT
TRBV29-1	TRBJ2-7	-	-	CSVVPPGQLSYEQYF	TGCAGCGTTGTCCCCCCAGGGCAATTATCCTACGAGCAGTACTTC
TRBV5-6	TRBJ2-1	-	-	CASSSSRTGYNEQFF	TGTGCCAGCAGCTCATCGAGGACGGGATACAATGAGCAGTTCTTC
TRBV9	TRBJ2-1	-	TRBD2	CASSFSGRAYNEQFF	TGTGCCAGCAGCTTTAGCGGGAGGGCCTACAATGAGCAGTTCTTC
TRBV7-2	TRBJ1-1	once	-	CASSLVKGSGFSGTEAFF	TGTGCCAGCAGCTTAGTTAAGGGTTCGGGGTTCTCGGGCACTGAAGCTTTCTTT
TRBV27	TRBJ2-3	-	-	CASRRGPSDTQYF	TGTGCCAGCAGAAGAGGGCCGTCAGATACGCAGTATTTT
TRBV11-3	TRBJ2-3	-	TRBD2	CASSTYTSGGTDTQYF	TGTGCCAGCAGCACCTATACTAGCGGGGGCACAGATACGCAGTATTTT
TRBV9	TRBJ1-2	-	-	CASSVSPGSNRAGYTF	TGTGCCAGCAGCGTTTCCCCGGGATCCAACAGGGCTGGCTACACCTTC
TRBV7-2	TRBJ1-1	-	TRBD1	CASSLARTRGRVGMNTEAFF	TGTGCCAGCAGCTTAGCCAGGACGAGGGGGCGGGTTGGAATGAACACTGAAGCTTTCTTT
TRBV7-9	TRBJ2-5	-	-	CASTLGQNQETQYF	TGTGCCAGCACCCTGGGGCAGAATCAAGAGACCCAGTACTTC
TRBV5-4	TRBJ2-7	-	-	CASSLHPVETYEQYF	TGTGCCAGCAGCTTGCATCCGGTGGAAACCTACGAGCAGTACTTC
TRBV4-3	TRBJ1-2	-	-	CASSQVPASYGYTF	TGCGCCAGCAGCCAGGTTCCTGCCTCCTATGGCTACACCTTC
TRBV5-1	TRBJ2-7	-	TRBD2	CASSSSSGSAPRYEQYF	TGCGCCAGCAGCTCCTCTAGCGGGAGTGCCCCGCGCTACGAGCAGTACTTC
TRBV6-1	TRBJ1-5	-	-	CASNERLGGVQPQHF	TGTGCCAGCAATGAAAGACTAGGGGGGGTACAGCCCCAGCATTTT
TRBV27	TRBJ1-2	-	-	CASSLSGANYGYTF	TGTGCCAGCAGTTTATCGGGTGCTAACTATGGCTACACCTTC
TRBV19	TRBJ1-5	-	-	CASSIGGGRFQPQHF	TGTGCCAGTAGTATCGGCGGGGGGAGATTTCAGCCCCAGCATTTT
TRBV27	TRBJ2-7	-	-	CASRSSGSYEQYF	TGTGCCAGCAGGTCGAGTGGATCCTACGAGCAGTACTTC
TRBV5-1	TRBJ2-7	-	TRBD2	CASSSVSGRVHEQYF	TGCGCCAGCAGCTCCGTTAGCGGGAGAGTCCACGAGCAGTACTTC
TRBV7-9	TRBJ1-2	-	-	CASSPNWQGMWGYTF	TGTGCCAGCAGCCCCAACTGGCAGGGAATGTGGGGCTACACCTTC
TRBV6-1	TRBJ1-1	-	-	CASRKLTGVSTEAFF	TGTGCCAGCAGAAAATTGACGGGCGTGAGCACTGAAGCTTTCTTT
TRBV10-3	TRBJ2-1	-	TRBD1	CAISGKQGAVDNEQFF	TGTGCCATCAGTGGGAAACAGGGGGCCGTTGACAATGAGCAGTTCTTC
TRBV9	TRBJ1-1	-	-	CASSVRAGHTEAFF	TGTGCCAGCAGCGTCCGGGCAGGACACACTGAAGCTTTCTTT